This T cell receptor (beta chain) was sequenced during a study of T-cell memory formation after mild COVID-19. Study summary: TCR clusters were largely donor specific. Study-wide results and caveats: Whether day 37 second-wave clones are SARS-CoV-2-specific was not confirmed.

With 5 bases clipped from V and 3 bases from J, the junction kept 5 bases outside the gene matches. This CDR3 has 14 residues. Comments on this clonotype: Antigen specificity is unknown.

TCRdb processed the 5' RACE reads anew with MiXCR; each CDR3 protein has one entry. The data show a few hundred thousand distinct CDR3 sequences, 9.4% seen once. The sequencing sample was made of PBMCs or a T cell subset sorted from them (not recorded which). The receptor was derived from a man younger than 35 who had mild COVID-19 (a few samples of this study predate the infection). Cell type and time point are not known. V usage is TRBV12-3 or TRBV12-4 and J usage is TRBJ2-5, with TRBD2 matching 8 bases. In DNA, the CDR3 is TGTGCCAGCAGTCCCGGGACTAGAGAAGAGACCCAGTACTTC. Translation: CASSPGTREETQYF.